This TCR beta chain derives from a study of response to subunit inactivated influenza vaccine. A single record per CDR3 protein comes from TCRdb applying MiXCR to the RT-PCR reads. The table records about 520,000 distinct CDR3 sequences, about 10% of them present only once. Germline V lookup: CDR1 SQVTM, CDR2 ANQGSEA. The length of the CDR3 is 14 residues. V was trimmed by 3 bases and J by 5 bases, leaving 16 bases between them. The chain joins TRBV29-1 to TRBJ2-5; no firm D call. Sequenced here: PBMCs from blood, sampled more than 35 days after vaccination. The receptor was isolated from a man over 45 who received an inactivated influenza vaccine. The CDR3 protein is CSVDRSLLGETQYF. The DNA for the CDR3 is TGCAGCGTTGATCGGTCGCTACTCGGGGAGACCCAGTACTTC.